Listed here are 15 T cell receptor beta chains from one sample, sequenced in a study of blood T cell repertoires in COVID-19. Method: immunoSEQ multiplex PCR; TCRdb's copy keeps in-frame clones and lacks some. Of 310,000 or so clones in the sample, 75% to 90% are singletons; the top ten hold around a tenth. The sequenced material came from PBMCs or T cells enriched from blood (not recorded which). Every receptor here comes from a woman in her thirties or forties who had recovered from COVID-19.

The rearrangement uses TRBV7-2 and TRBJ2-1; 9 bases align to TRBD2. This CDR3 is built from 14 residues. J gave up 5 bases and V 5 bases, and 4 bases lay outside the gene matches. From germline, CDR1 is SGHTA and CDR2 FQGNSA. In nucleotides, the CDR3 is TGTGCCAGCAGCCTTAGCGGGAGCAACAATGAGCAGTTCTTC. It translates to CASSLSGSNNEQFF.

In DNA, the CDR3 is TGTGCCAGCAGTGTCGGGACAGGGTATGGTGAGCAGTTCTTC. It translates to CASSVGTGYGEQFF. This chain joins TRBV2 and TRBJ2-1; 9 nucleotides match TRBD1. Germline V lookup: CDR1 SNHLY, CDR2 FYNNEI. The CDR3 is 14 residues long. After removal of 4 bases from V and 9 bases from J, the junction contained 7 bases not matched to a gene.

This rearrangement joins TRBV12-3 or TRBV12-4 to TRBJ2-5, with TRBD1 matching 9 bases. This CDR3 has 13 amino acids. Trimming removed 3 bases from V and 4 bases from J; junction bases left unmatched: 0. CDR3 nucleotides: TGTGCCAGCAGTTTGGACAGGGGAGAGACCCAGTACTTC. This codes for CASSLDRGETQYF.

This chain joins TRBV5-1 and TRBJ1-6; the D is unclear. CDR3 size: 16 residues. V shed 2 bases and J shed 5 bases, with 14 bases lying between them. CDR1 is SGHRS, CDR2 YFSETQ, per germline. CDR3 loop: CASSFGPTLNNSPLHF. The CDR3 DNA is TGCGCCAGCAGCTTCGGTCCCACCCTAAATAATTCACCCCTCCACTTT.

V usage is TRBV7-2 and J usage is TRBJ2-1; 12 positions agree with TRBD2. The CDR3 sequence is 17 residues long. With V trimmed by 1 base and J by 8 bases, 9 bases remained unmatched. The germline V gene has CDR1 SGHTA and CDR2 FQGNSA. The CDR3 loop reads CASSLDPSSGGAYEQFF. CDR3 in DNA: TGTGCCAGCAGCTTAGACCCTTCTAGCGGGGGGGCCTATGAGCAGTTCTTC.

The chain recombines TRBV2 with TRBJ1-1; 7 bases agree with TRBD1. CDR3 length: 13 amino acids. CDR1 SNHLY and CDR2 FYNNEI come from the germline V gene. V dropped 6 bases and J dropped 4; count of bases not matched to a gene: 5. The chain's CDR3 is CASSPRGPTEAFF. The CDR3 nucleotides are TGTGCCAGCAGCCCGAGGGGGCCCACTGAAGCTTTCTTT. The variable domain in full, completed from reference TRBV2 and TRBJ1-1, reads EPEVTQTPSHQVTQMGQEVILRCVPISNHLYFYWYRQILGQKVEFLVSFYNNEISEKSEIFDDQFSVERPDGSNFTLKIRSTKLEDSAMYFCASSPRGPTEAFFGQGTRLTVV.

The chain has TRBV29-1 and TRBJ1-1; possible D gene TRBD1, 6 bases. Trimming took 5 bases from V and 1 from J, leaving 8 bases between them. Germline V gene lookup returns CDR1 SQVTM and CDR2 ANQGSEA. The CDR3 has 12 amino acids. In DNA, the CDR3 is TGCAGCGTTAGCAGGGGGAACACTGAAGCTTTCTTT. Translated: CSVSRGNTEAFF. The whole variable domain, remainder taken from reference TRBV29-1 and TRBJ1-1, is SAVISQKPSRDICQRGTSLTIQCQVDSQVTMMFWYRQQPGQSLTLIATANQGSEATYESGFVIDKFPISRPNLTFSTLTVSNMSPEDSSIYLCSVSRGNTEAFFGQGTRLTVV.

The chain employs TRBV4-2 and TRBJ2-7, with 9 bases that match TRBD1. Germline values: CDR1 LGHNA, CDR2 YNFKEQ. The CDR3 is 14 residues long. The V gene end was trimmed by 4 bases and the J gene end by 6 bases; junction bases not matched to a gene: 7. CDR3 sequence (DNA): TGTGCCAGCAGCCCGCCGAGGACAGGGGTCGAGCAGTACTTC. This codes for CASSPPRTGVEQYF.

J is TRBJ1-5 and V is TRBV7-6, with TRBD1 matching over 8 bases. CDR1 SGHVS and CDR2 FNYEAQ come from the germline V gene. Trimming cost V 5 bases and J 2 bases; bases outside gene matches: 5. The CDR3 runs 15 residues. CDR3 bases: TGTGCCAGCAGCCAGGGGGCCGCGCGCAATCAGCCCCAGCATTTT. Translation: CASSQGAARNQPQHF.

The gene calls are TRBV15 and TRBJ2-1; D perhaps matches TRBD2 (6 bases). The ends were cut back, 0 bases at V and 9 bases at J, with 15 bases in the middle. This CDR3 comprises 15 residues. Germline V gene lookup returns CDR1 LNHNV and CDR2 YYDKDF (reference sequence). CDR3 nucleotide sequence: TGTGCCACCAGCAGAGAACTAGCTAGGCCGGGTGAGCAGTTCTTC. Translated, it gives CATSRELARPGEQFF.

This chain connects TRBV5-1 to TRBJ1-2; D is undetermined. V was pared by 0 bases and J by 6 bases, with 9 bases between. The germline V gene has CDR1 SGHRS and CDR2 YFSETQ. The CDR3 loop spans 13 amino acids. The CDR3 region has the DNA TGCGCCAGCAGCTTGGCGGTTCAGGATGGCTACACCTTC. This gives the protein CASSLAVQDGYTF.

This chain joins TRBV19 and TRBJ1-2; no reliable D call. Germline CDR1 and CDR2: LNHDA and SQIVND (reference sequence). Trimming shortened V by 4 bases and J by 6 bases, and 15 bases separated the two germline ends. This CDR3 contains 14 residues. Here the CDR3 DNA reads TGTGCCAGTAGTAATCCCCCTCCCGGGAATGGCTACACCTTC. Translating gives CASSNPPPGNGYTF.

This clone was detected once. The genes are TRBV28 and TRBJ1-2; D is uncertain. The CDR3 totals 14 residues. Trimming stripped 4 bases from V and 5 bases from J, with 14 bases between. Germline V gives CDR1 MDHEN, CDR2 SYDVKM. CDR3 residues: CASSSLGGGYGYTF. The CDR3 coding sequence is TGTGCCAGCAGTTCCCTAGGTGGAGGGTATGGCTACACCTTC.

The J gene is TRBJ2-4, the V gene TRBV27, with a possible D match to TRBD2 (5 bases). With 1 base removed from V and 5 bases from J, the gap between germline ends came to 9 bases. Germline CDR1 reads MNHEY; CDR2 reads SMNVEV (reference sequence). The CDR3 length is 14 residues. In DNA, the CDR3 is TGTGCCAGCAGTTTATGGGGAGATCAAAACATTCAGTACTTC. It yields the protein CASSLWGDQNIQYF.

This clone was picked up a small number of times. The rearrangement joins TRBV12-3 or TRBV12-4 to TRBJ1-2, with TRBD1 matching 7 bases. V was pared by 2 bases and J by 7 bases, with 4 bases of the junction left unmatched. The CDR3 sequence is 13 residues long. CDR3 residues: CASSLRQGLGYTF. In DNA form, the CDR3 reads TGTGCCAGCAGTTTACGACAGGGTCTTGGCTACACCTTC.